The 3 T cell receptor beta chains given below trace back to one sample, sequenced in a study of T cell changes during pregnancy in multiple sclerosis. TCRdb's copy holds only in-frame clones and misses some; the assay was immunoSEQ multiplex PCR. Of tens of thousands of clones in the sample, approximately 86% are singletons; the top ten hold 10% to 15%. The material sequenced was CD8+ T cells from peripheral blood mononuclear cells, taken in the first trimester of pregnancy. The receptors here all came from a female donor in good health, enrolled as a control in a pregnancy study.

The V gene is TRBV7-6, the J gene TRBJ2-7; possibly TRBD1 for D (5 bases). The CDR3 totals 13 residues. Trimming shortened V by 1 base and J by 2 bases, and 6 bases separated the two germline ends. Germline CDR1 and CDR2: SGHVS and FNYEAQ. CDR3 DNA sequence: TGTGCCAGCAGCTTAGGCAGGGCCTACGAGCAGTACTTC. Its protein is CASSLGRAYEQYF.

The CDR3 protein is CASSLSGFNNEQFF. In nucleotides, the CDR3 is TGTGCCAGCAGCTTGTCCGGGTTTAACAATGAGCAGTTCTTC. The genes are TRBV5-6 and TRBJ2-1; unclear D gene. V was shortened by 1 base and J by 5 bases, with 10 bases between the two germline ends. Germline loops: CDR1 SGHDT, CDR2 YYEEEE. This CDR3 contains 14 residues.

The CDR3 spells CAISDRPKENEQFF. Written as DNA, the CDR3 is TGTGCCATCAGTGACCGCCCTAAAGAAAATGAGCAGTTCTTC. V usage is TRBV10-3 and J usage is TRBJ2-1; D is unresolved. From germline, CDR1 is ENHRY and CDR2 SYGVKD. The V and J ends lost 3 bases and 7 bases respectively, with 13 bases between them. There are 14 residues in the CDR3.